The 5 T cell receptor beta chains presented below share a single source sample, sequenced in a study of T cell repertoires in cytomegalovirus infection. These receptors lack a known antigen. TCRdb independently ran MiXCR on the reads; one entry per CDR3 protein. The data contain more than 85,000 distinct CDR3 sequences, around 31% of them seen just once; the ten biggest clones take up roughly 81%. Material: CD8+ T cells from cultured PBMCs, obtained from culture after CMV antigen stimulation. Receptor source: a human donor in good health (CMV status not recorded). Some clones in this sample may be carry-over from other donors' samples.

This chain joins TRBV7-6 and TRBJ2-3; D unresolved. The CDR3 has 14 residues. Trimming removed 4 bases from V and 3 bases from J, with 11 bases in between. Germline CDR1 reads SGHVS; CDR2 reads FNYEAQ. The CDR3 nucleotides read TGTGCCAGCAGCTCCCCGGTTAGAACAGATACGCAGTATTTT. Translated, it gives CASSSPVRTDTQYF.

CDR3 in amino acids: CASSLGTAETEAFF. The CDR3 DNA sequence: TGTGCCAGCAGCCTAGGGACAGCCGAGACTGAAGCTTTCTTT. The rearrangement joins TRBV7-9 to TRBJ1-1, with TRBD1 identical over 7 bases. The CDR3 runs to 14 residues. V gave up 5 bases and J gave up 5 bases; unmatched junction bases: 8. Germline V gene lookup returns CDR1 SEHNR and CDR2 FQNEAQ (reference sequence).

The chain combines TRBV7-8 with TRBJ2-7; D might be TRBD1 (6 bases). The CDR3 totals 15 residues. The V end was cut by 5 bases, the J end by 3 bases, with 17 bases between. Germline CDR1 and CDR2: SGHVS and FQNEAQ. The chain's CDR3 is CASSPYFQGCYEQYF. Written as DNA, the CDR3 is TGTGCCAGCAGCCCCTACTTTCAGGGGTGCTACGAGCAGTACTTC.

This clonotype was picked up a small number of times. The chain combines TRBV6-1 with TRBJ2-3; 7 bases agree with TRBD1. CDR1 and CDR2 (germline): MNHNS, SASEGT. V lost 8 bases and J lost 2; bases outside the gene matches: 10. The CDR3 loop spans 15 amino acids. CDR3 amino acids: CASEGPGQPTDTQYF. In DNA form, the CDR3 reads TGTGCCAGCGAGGGTCCGGGACAGCCCACAGATACGCAGTATTTT.

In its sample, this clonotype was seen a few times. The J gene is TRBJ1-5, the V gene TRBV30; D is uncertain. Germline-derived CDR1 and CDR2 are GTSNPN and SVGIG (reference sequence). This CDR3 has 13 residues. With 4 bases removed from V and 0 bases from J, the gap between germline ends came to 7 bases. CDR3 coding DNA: TGTGCCTGGAACACAGATAGCAATCAGCCCCAGCATTTT. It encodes CAWNTDSNQPQHF.